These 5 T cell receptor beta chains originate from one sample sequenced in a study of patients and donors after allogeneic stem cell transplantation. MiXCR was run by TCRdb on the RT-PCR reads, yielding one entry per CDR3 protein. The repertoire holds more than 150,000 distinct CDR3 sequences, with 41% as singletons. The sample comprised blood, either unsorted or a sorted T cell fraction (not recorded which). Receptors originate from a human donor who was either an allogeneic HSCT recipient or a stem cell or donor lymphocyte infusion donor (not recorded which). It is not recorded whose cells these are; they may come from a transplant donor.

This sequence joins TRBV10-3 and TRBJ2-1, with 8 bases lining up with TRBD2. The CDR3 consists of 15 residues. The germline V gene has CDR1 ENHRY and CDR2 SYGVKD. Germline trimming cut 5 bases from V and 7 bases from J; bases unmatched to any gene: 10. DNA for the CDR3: TGTGCCATCAGTTCGTCGGCGGGAGGAAGAAATGAGCAGTTCTTC. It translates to CAISSSAGGRNEQFF.

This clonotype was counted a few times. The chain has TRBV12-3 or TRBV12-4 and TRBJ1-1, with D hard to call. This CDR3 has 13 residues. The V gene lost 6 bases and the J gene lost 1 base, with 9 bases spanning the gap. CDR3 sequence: CASRVDGNTEAFF. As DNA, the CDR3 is TGTGCCAGCAGAGTGGACGGGAACACTGAAGCTTTCTTT.

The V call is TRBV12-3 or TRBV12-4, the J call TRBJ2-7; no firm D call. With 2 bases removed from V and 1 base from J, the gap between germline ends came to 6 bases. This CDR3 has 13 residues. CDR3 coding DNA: TGTGCCAGCAGTTTACGTCTGTCCTACGAGCAGTACTTC. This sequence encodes CASSLRLSYEQYF.

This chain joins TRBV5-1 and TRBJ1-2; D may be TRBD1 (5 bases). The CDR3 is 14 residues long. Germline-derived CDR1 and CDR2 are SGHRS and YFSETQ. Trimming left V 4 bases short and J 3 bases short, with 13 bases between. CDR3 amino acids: CASSAGTAYYGYTF. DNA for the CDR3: TGCGCCAGCAGCGCGGGGACTGCTTACTATGGCTACACCTTC.

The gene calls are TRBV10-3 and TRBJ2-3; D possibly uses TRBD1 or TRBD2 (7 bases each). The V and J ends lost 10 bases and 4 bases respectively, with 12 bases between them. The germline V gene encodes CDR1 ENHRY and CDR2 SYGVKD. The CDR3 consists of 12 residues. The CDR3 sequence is CATQGGSDTQYF. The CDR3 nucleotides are TGTGCCACCCAGGGGGGGTCAGATACGCAGTATTTT.